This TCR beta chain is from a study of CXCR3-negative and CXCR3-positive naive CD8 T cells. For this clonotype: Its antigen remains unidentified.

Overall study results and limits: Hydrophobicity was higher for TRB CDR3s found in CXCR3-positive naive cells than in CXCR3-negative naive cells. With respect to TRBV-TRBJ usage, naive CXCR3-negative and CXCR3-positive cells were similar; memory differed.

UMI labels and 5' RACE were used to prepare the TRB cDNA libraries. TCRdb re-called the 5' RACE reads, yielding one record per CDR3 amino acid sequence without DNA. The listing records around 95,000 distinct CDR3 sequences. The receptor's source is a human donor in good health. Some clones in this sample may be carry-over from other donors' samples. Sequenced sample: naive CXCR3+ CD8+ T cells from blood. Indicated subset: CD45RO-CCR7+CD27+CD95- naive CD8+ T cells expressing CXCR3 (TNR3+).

The chain's CDR3 is CASSVGGQGVDEQYF. The J gene is TRBJ2-7, the V gene TRBV9; without DNA, the TCRdb call of TRBD1 cannot be checked. From germline, CDR1 is SGDLS and CDR2 YYNGEE. There are 15 residues in the CDR3.